This T cell receptor (beta chain) was obtained from a study of OX40 agonist ivuxolimab in advanced cancers. The wider study: In this trial design, patients received ivuxolimab intravenously at 0.01 to 10 mg/kg every 2 weeks. Study findings and constraints: Clonal expansion was seen in CD4+ and CD8+ blood T cells by week 6 at 0.1 to 3.0 mg/kg.

This clone occurred once. Its antigen is still unknown. Method: immunoSEQ multiplex PCR; TCRdb's copy keeps in-frame clones and lacks some. The sample lists 45,000 to 60,000 clones; roughly 93% were seen once. The germline CDR1 and CDR2 sequences are MNHEY and SMNVEV (reference sequence). The CDR3 has 13 amino acids. The source of this sequence is an adult with an advanced solid tumor such as melanoma, head and neck, liver or kidney cancer. This rearrangement joins TRBV27 to TRBJ2-5; 8 bases are a match to TRBD1. The DNA end is more similar to TRBJ2-7, so the J call may be wrong. The sample here was CD4+ or CD8+ T cells sorted from blood, taken in a trial of the OX40 agonist ivuxolimab. The CDR3 protein is CASSLTGAHEQYF. The DNA for the CDR3 is TGTGCCAGCAGTTTGACAGGGGCCCACGAGCAGTACTTC.